This T cell receptor (beta chain) was profiled in a study of spatial heterogeneity in lung cancer. Broader study findings: Within tumors, counts of expanded alpha and beta TCRs tracked tumor mutation counts.

As to time point: sample taken at primary tumor resection. This clonotype was counted ten times or more. Its cognate antigen is unknown. Each CDR3 protein gets one entry after TCRdb re-called the 5' RACE reads with MiXCR. The sample contains under 9,500 distinct CDR3 sequences, over 8% of which appear only once. This specimen was lung tumor tissue, taken at surgery. The TCR sequence derives from a male donor with early-stage non-small cell lung cancer.

The CDR3 sequence: CASSRLGVREKLFF. Here the CDR3 DNA reads TGTGCCAGCAGCCGACTGGGGGTACGGGAAAAACTGTTTTTT. The chain is built from TRBV7-2 and TRBJ1-4; possibly TRBD1 for D (5 bases). Germline V gene data show CDR1 as SGHTA and CDR2 as FQGNSA. The CDR3 runs 14 residues. Trimming removed 5 bases from V and 8 bases from J, with 15 bases in between.